The 12 T cell receptor beta chains in this list originate from one sample, sequenced in a study of blood T cell repertoires in COVID-19. The table came from immunoSEQ multiplex PCR; TCRdb's copy has only in-frame clones and leaves some out. The sample records about 130,000 clones, about four fifths being singletons. The specimen was peripheral blood. These TCRs come from a man in his forties or fifties with active or convalescent COVID-19.

The chain links TRBV7-3 to TRBJ2-1; possible D gene TRBD2, 6 bases. There are 15 residues in the CDR3. CDR1 is SGHTA, CDR2 FQGTGA, per germline. V was trimmed by 1 base and J by 6 bases, leaving 13 bases between them. The CDR3 spells CASSLKAGLGNEQFF. CDR3 in DNA: TGTGCCAGCAGCTTAAAAGCGGGCCTGGGCAATGAGCAGTTCTTC.

This rearrangement joins TRBV5-1 to TRBJ1-6; 7 bases line up with TRBD1. The junction had 2 bases not matched to a gene; V was cut back by 0 bases and J by 8 bases. The CDR3 length is 14 residues. The germline V gene encodes CDR1 SGHRS and CDR2 YFSETQ. CDR3 amino acids: CASSLGQGDSPLHF. CDR3 DNA sequence: TGCGCCAGCAGCTTGGGACAGGGTGATTCACCCCTCCACTTT.

This clone showed up just once. The CDR3 coding sequence is TGTGCCACAAGCGACTGGCAAGAGACCCAGTACTTC. Protein product: CATSDWQETQYF. The chain combines TRBV15 with TRBJ2-5; D is ambiguous. The CDR3 runs to 12 residues. Deletions cut 9 bases from V and 2 bases from J, with 10 bases between. Germline values: CDR1 LNHNV, CDR2 YYDKDF (reference sequence).

This chain links TRBV10-1 with TRBJ2-3; no definite D call. CDR3 length: 14 amino acids. The V gene lost 3 bases and the J gene lost 2 bases, with 9 bases spanning the gap. Germline assignment: CDR1 WNHNN and CDR2 SYGVQD (reference sequence). CDR3 bases: TGCGCCAGCAGTGATGGCAGTGTCACAGATACGCAGTATTTT. Translation gives CASSDGSVTDTQYF.

The rearrangement links TRBV11-2 to TRBJ1-2; 7 nucleotides line up with TRBD1. Germline CDR1 is SGHAT and CDR2 is FQNNGV. The CDR3 totals 15 residues. V lost 5 bases and J lost 0; bases outside the gene matches: 6. This chain's CDR3 is CASSPRGHPNYGYTF. Written as DNA, the CDR3 is TGTGCCAGCAGCCCTAGGGGGCACCCTAACTATGGCTACACCTTC.

V gene TRBV7-2 combines with J gene TRBJ2-2; 8 nucleotides agree with TRBD2. Trimming cost V 4 bases and J 6 bases; bases outside gene matches: 13. The CDR3 is 17 residues long. Germline V gives CDR1 SGHTA, CDR2 FQGNSA. The CDR3 loop is CASSSGGTGPFAGELFF. CDR3 nucleotide sequence: TGTGCCAGCAGCTCGGGAGGGACGGGTCCCTTCGCCGGGGAGCTGTTTTTT.

This rearrangement joins TRBV6-1 to TRBJ2-3, with D possibly matching TRBD1 (6 bases). There are 13 residues in the CDR3. Per germline, CDR1 MNHNS and CDR2 SASEGT. Trimming took off 7 bases at V and 2 bases at J, with 10 bases between the two ends. Here the CDR3 reads CASTGQNTDTQYF. As DNA, the CDR3 is TGTGCCAGCACTGGACAGAACACAGATACGCAGTATTTT.

The chain joins TRBV12-3 or TRBV12-4 to TRBJ1-5; the match to TRBD1 covers 9 bases. The CDR3 has 13 amino acids. V trimming: 6 bases; J trimming: 7 bases; junction bases outside the gene matches: 4. This CDR3 reads CASSHRGQQPQHF. The CDR3 DNA is TGTGCCAGCAGCCACAGGGGGCAACAGCCCCAGCATTTT.

CDR3 amino acids: CASSPPGGRTYEQYF. The CDR3 DNA follows: TGTGCCAGCTCACCACCAGGGGGCAGAACCTACGAGCAGTACTTC. The chain is built from TRBV18 and TRBJ2-7; TRBD1 agrees at 7 bases. The CDR3 totals 15 residues. Germline V gives CDR1 KGHSH, CDR2 LQKENI. V lost 0 bases and J lost 2; bases outside the gene matches: 4.

This chain uses TRBV5-1 with TRBJ2-1, with TRBD2 identical over 9 bases. Germline CDR1 SGHRS, CDR2 YFSETQ. This CDR3 spans 16 amino acids. Trimming cost V 0 bases and J 4 bases; bases outside gene matches: 5. The CDR3 here is CASSLGSGGSYNEQFF. For the CDR3, the DNA is TGCGCCAGCAGCTTGGGAAGCGGGGGGTCGTACAATGAGCAGTTCTTC.

The rearrangement joins TRBV2 to TRBJ1-6; TRBD1 aligns across 7 bases. Germline V gene sequence: CDR1 SNHLY, CDR2 FYNNEI. There are 14 residues in the CDR3. Trimming took 6 bases from V and 7 from J; bases not matched to a gene: 6. The CDR3, as DNA: TGTGCCAGCAGGGAGGGACAGCCGAATTCACCCCTCCACTTT. The encoded protein is CASREGQPNSPLHF.

This clone came up once. The chain recombines TRBV30 with TRBJ1-1; possibly TRBD1 for D (5 bases). The length of the CDR3 is 16 residues. Germline V gives CDR1 GTSNPN, CDR2 SVGIG (reference sequence). V lost 3 bases to trimming and J lost 1 base, with 18 bases between them. The CDR3 nucleotides are TGTGCCTGGAGACCCCATCCCGGGACTACGAACACTGAAGCTTTCTTT. This codes for CAWRPHPGTTNTEAFF. The whole variable domain, remainder taken from reference TRBV30 and TRBJ1-1, is SQTIHQWPATLVQPVGSPLSLECTVEGTSNPNLYWYRQAAGRGLQLLFYSVGIGQISSEVPQNLSASRPQDRQFILSSKKLLLSDSGFYLCAWRPHPGTTNTEAFFGQGTRLTVV.